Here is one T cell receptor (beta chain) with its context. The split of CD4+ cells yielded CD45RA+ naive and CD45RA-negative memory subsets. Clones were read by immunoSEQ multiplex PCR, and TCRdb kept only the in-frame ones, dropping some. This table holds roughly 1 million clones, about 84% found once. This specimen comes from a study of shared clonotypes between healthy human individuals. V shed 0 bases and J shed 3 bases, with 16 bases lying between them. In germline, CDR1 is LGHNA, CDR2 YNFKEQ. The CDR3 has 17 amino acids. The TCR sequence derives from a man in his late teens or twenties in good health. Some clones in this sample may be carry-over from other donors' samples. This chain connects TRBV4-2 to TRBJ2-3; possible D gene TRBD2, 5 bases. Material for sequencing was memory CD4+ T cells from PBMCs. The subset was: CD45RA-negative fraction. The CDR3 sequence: CASSQEMGSSVTDTQYF. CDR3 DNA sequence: TGTGCCAGCAGCCAAGAGATGGGGAGTTCGGTGACAGATACGCAGTATTTT.